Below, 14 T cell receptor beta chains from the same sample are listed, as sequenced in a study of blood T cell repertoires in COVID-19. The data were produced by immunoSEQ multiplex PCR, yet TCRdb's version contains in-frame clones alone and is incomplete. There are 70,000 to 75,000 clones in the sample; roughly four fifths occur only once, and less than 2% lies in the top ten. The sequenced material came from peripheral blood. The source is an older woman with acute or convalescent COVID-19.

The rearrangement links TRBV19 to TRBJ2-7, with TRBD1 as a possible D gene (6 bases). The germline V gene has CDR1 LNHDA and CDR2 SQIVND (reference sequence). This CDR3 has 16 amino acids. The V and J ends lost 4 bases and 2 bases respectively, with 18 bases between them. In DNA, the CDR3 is TGTGCCAGTAGTAACGCAGGGACACGAGTTCCCTACGAGCAGTACTTC. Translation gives CASSNAGTRVPYEQYF.

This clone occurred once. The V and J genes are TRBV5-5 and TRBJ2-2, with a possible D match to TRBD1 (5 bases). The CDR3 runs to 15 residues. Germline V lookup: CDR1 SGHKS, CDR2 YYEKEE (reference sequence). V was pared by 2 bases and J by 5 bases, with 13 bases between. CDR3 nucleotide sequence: TGTGCCAGCAGCTTTCAGGGATCTCCTACCGGGGAGCTGTTTTTT. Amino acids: CASSFQGSPTGELFF.

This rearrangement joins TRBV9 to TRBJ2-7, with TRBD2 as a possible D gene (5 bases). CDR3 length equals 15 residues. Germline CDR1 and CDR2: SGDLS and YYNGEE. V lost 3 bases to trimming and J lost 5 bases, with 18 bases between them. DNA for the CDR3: TGTGCCAGCAGCGAGGCCCCAACTAGGGCCCACGAGCAGTACTTC. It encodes CASSEAPTRAHEQYF.

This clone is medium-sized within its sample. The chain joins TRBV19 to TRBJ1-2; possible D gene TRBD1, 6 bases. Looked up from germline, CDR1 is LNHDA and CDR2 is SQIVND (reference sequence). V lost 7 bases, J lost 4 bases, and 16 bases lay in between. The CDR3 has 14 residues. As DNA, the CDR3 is TGTGCCAGTAACGTGGCAACAGGGATCTATGGCTACACCTTC. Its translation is CASNVATGIYGYTF.

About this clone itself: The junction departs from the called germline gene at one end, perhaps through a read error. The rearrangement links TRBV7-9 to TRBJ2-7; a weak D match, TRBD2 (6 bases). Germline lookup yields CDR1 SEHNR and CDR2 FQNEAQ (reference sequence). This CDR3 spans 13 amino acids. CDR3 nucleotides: TGTGCCAGCAGCTCGGGGGTGCTGTCGTCGCGGGGCTTC. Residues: CASSSGVLSSRGF.

The CDR3 DNA is TGTGCCAGCAGTTTGTTAATCGGAGATACGCAGTATTTT. It specifies CASSLLIGDTQYF. This chain links TRBV12-3 or TRBV12-4 with TRBJ2-3, with D unclear. V lost 3 bases and J lost 5, with 9 bases in between. The CDR3 is 13 residues long.

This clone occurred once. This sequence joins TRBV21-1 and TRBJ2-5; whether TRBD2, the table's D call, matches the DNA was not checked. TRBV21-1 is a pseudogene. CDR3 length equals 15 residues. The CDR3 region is CASSKDRGTQETQYF. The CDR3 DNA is TGTGCCAGCAGCAAAGACCGGGGGACTCAAGAGACCCAGTACTTC.

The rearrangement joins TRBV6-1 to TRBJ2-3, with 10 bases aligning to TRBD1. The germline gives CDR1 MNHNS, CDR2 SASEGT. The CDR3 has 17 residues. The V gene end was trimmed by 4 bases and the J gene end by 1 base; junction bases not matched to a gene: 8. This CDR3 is CASSGQGAQRGTDTQYF. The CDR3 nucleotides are TGTGCCAGCAGTGGACAGGGGGCACAGCGGGGCACAGATACGCAGTATTTT.

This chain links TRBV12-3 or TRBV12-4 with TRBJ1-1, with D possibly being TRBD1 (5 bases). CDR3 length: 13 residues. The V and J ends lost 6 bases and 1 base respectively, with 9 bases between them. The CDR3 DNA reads TGTGCCAGCAGGCGGGGGGGGAACACTGAAGCTTTCTTT. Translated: CASRRGGNTEAFF.

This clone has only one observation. The CDR3 bases are TGTGCCAGCAGCCCTTATAGACAGGGGGACTCTGGAAACACCATATATTTT. Protein sequence: CASSPYRQGDSGNTIYF. The chain links TRBV5-4 to TRBJ1-3, with TRBD1 matching over 9 bases. The CDR3 runs 17 residues. The J segment lost 0 bases and the V segment lost 4 bases, leaving 8 bases of the junction unmatched. Germline V lookup: CDR1 SGHNT, CDR2 YYREEE (reference sequence).

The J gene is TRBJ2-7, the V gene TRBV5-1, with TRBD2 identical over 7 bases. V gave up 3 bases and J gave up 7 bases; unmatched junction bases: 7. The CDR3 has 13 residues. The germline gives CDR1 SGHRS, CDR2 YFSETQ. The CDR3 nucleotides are TGCGCCAGCAGCTCAAGCACAGCGGGAGAGCAGTACTTC. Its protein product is CASSSSTAGEQYF. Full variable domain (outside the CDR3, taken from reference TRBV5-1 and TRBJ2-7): KAGVTQTPRYLIKTRGQQVTLSCSPISGHRSVSWYQQTPGQGLQFLFEYFSETQRNKGNFPGRFSGRQFSNSRSEMNVSTLELGDSALYLCASSSSTAGEQYFGPGTRLTVT.

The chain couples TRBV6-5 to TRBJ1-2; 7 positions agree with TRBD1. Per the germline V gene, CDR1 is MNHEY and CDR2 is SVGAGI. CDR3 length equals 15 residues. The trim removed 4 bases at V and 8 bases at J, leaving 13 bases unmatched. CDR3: CASSSLRQGLEGYTF. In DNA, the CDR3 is TGTGCCAGCAGTTCCCTTAGACAGGGCCTAGAAGGCTACACCTTC.

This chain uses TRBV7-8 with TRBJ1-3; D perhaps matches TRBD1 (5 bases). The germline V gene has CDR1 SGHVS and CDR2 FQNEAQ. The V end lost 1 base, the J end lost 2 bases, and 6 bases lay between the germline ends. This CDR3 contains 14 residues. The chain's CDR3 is CASSLGGAGNTIYF. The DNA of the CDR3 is TGTGCCAGCAGCTTAGGGGGCGCTGGAAACACCATATATTTT.

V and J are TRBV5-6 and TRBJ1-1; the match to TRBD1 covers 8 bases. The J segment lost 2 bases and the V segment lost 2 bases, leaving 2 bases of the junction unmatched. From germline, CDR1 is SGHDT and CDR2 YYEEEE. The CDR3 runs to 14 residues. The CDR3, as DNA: TGTGCCAGCAGCTTTGACAGGGGAAACACTGAAGCTTTCTTT. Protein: CASSFDRGNTEAFF.